A selection of T cell receptor beta chains follows, all from one sample in a study of cytomegalovirus exposure and HLA in healthy donors. The data were produced by immunoSEQ multiplex PCR, yet TCRdb's version contains in-frame clones alone and is incomplete. The repertoire consists of roughly 100,000 clones, with over 70% occurring once and the leading ten covering around 3%. Sequenced: PBMCs. Receptor source: a male donor in good health and CMV-seropositive. Both conserved end residues are part of each CDR3. Fields, in order: J gene, clone size, D gene, V gene, CDR3 protein, CDR3 DNA. The D gene is left open where the match is weak. The size of a clone is reported for some rows only, either as once, few or many, or as a class for expanded clones.

j_gene: TRBJ2-7
abundance: NA
d_gene: TRBD1
v_gene: TRBV6-5
CDR3aa: CASSSGQALGWQYF
CDR3nt: TGTGCCAGCAGCTCCGGACAGGCGCTCGGATGGCAGTACTTC

j_gene: TRBJ2-1
abundance: NA
d_gene: NA
v_gene: TRBV28
CDR3aa: CASSLEAGLILSYNEQFF
CDR3nt: TGTGCCAGCAGTTTAGAGGCGGGATTAATCCTCTCCTACAATGAGCAGTTCTTC

j_gene: TRBJ2-7
abundance: NA
d_gene: TRBD1
v_gene: TRBV14
CDR3aa: CASSQPTGTGSYEQYF
CDR3nt: TGTGCCAGCAGCCAACCAACCGGGACAGGGTCCTACGAGCAGTACTTC

j_gene: TRBJ1-5
abundance: NA
d_gene: TRBD1
v_gene: TRBV7-2
CDR3aa: CASSRDVVQGGNQPQHF
CDR3nt: TGTGCCAGCAGCCGAGACGTGGTCCAGGGGGGCAATCAGCCCCAGCATTTT

j_gene: TRBJ2-7
abundance: NA
d_gene: NA
v_gene: TRBV10-2
CDR3aa: CASSTDNSYEQYF
CDR3nt: TGCGCCAGCAGCACGGACAACTCCTACGAGCAGTACTTC

j_gene: TRBJ1-5
abundance: few
d_gene: TRBD1
v_gene: TRBV6-6
CDR3aa: CASSGGTGDQPQHF
CDR3nt: TGTGCCAGCAGTGGCGGGACAGGGGATCAGCCCCAGCATTTT

j_gene: TRBJ1-3
abundance: NA
d_gene: NA
v_gene: TRBV6-5
CDR3aa: CASRHDRPSGNTIYF
CDR3nt: TGTGCCAGCAGACACGACAGGCCCTCTGGAAACACCATATATTTT

j_gene: TRBJ2-7
abundance: NA
d_gene: TRBD1
v_gene: TRBV27
CDR3aa: CASGARDRIRGTSF
CDR3nt: TGTGCCAGCGGCGCCCGGGACAGGATTCGAGGTACCTCCTTC

j_gene: TRBJ2-3
abundance: few
d_gene: TRBD2
v_gene: TRBV7-9
CDR3aa: CASSLGGTSGRQDTQYF
CDR3nt: TGTGCCAGCAGCTTAGGCGGGACTAGCGGGAGGCAAGATACGCAGTATTTT

j_gene: TRBJ2-1
abundance: NA
d_gene: NA
v_gene: TRBV5-8
CDR3aa: CASSLALGQYNEQFF
CDR3nt: TGTGCCAGCAGCTTGGCCTTGGGCCAGTACAATGAGCAGTTCTTC

j_gene: TRBJ2-7
abundance: NA
d_gene: TRBD1
v_gene: TRBV5-6
CDR3aa: CASSLTVRGNEQYF
CDR3nt: TGTGCCAGCAGCTTGACCGTCAGGGGGAACGAGCAGTACTTC

j_gene: TRBJ2-5
abundance: NA
d_gene: TRBD1
v_gene: TRBV19
CDR3aa: CASSTTGGIAQETQYF
CDR3nt: TGTGCCAGTAGTACCACAGGGGGCATCGCCCAAGAGACCCAGTACTTC

j_gene: TRBJ2-4
abundance: NA
d_gene: TRBD1
v_gene: TRBV2
CDR3aa: CASLDRAKNIQYF
CDR3nt: TGTGCCAGCCTGGACAGGGCGAAAAACATTCAGTACTTC

j_gene: TRBJ2-1
abundance: NA
d_gene: NA
v_gene: TRBV9
CDR3aa: CASSVASVGRSRDNEQFF
CDR3nt: TGTGCCAGCAGCGTAGCGTCGGTTGGAAGGAGCCGGGACAATGAGCAGTTCTTC

j_gene: TRBJ2-7
abundance: NA
d_gene: NA
v_gene: TRBV27
CDR3aa: CASSSGPLSEQYF
CDR3nt: TGTGCCAGCAGTTCAGGGCCACTTTCCGAGCAGTACTTC

j_gene: TRBJ2-7
abundance: NA
d_gene: TRBD1
v_gene: TRBV5-1
CDR3aa: CASSLGDRAPSYEQYF
CDR3nt: TGCGCCAGCAGCTTGGGGGACAGGGCCCCATCCTACGAGCAGTACTTC

j_gene: TRBJ1-5
abundance: NA
d_gene: NA
v_gene: TRBV18
CDR3aa: CASSGTGSSDQPQHF
CDR3nt: TGTGCCAGCTCAGGAACAGGGAGTAGCGATCAGCCCCAGCATTTT

j_gene: TRBJ2-2
abundance: NA
d_gene: TRBD2
v_gene: TRBV4-2
CDR3aa: CASSQDHSGRDTGELFF
CDR3nt: TGTGCCAGCAGCCAAGACCATAGCGGGAGGGACACCGGGGAGCTGTTTTTT

j_gene: TRBJ2-5
abundance: NA
d_gene: NA
v_gene: TRBV7-6
CDR3aa: CASSLYTKAGAQETQYF
CDR3nt: TGTGCCAGCAGCTTGTATACGAAGGCAGGGGCCCAAGAGACCCAGTACTTC

j_gene: TRBJ1-6
abundance: few
d_gene: NA
v_gene: TRBV28
CDR3aa: CASSPPGTSPLHF
CDR3nt: TGTGCCAGCAGTCCTCCGGGAACTTCACCCCTCCACTTT

j_gene: TRBJ1-2
abundance: NA
d_gene: NA
v_gene: TRBV25-1
CDR3aa: CASQRRGGSYGYTF
CDR3nt: TGTGCCAGTCAACGTCGGGGGGGGTCCTATGGCTACACCTTC

j_gene: TRBJ1-2
abundance: NA
d_gene: NA
v_gene: TRBV6-5
CDR3aa: CASSYFEGGYTF
CDR3nt: TGTGCCAGCAGTTACTTCGAGGGTGGCTACACCTTC

j_gene: TRBJ1-1
abundance: NA
d_gene: NA
v_gene: TRBV5-6
CDR3aa: CASSFWGGAAEAFF
CDR3nt: TGTGCCAGCAGCTTTTGGGGCGGGGCAGCTGAAGCTTTCTTT

j_gene: TRBJ2-3
abundance: NA
d_gene: NA
v_gene: TRBV25-1
CDR3aa: CASRKVGGSTDTQYF
CDR3nt: TGTGCCAGCCGAAAAGTCGGCGGTAGCACAGATACGCAGTATTTT

j_gene: TRBJ2-7
abundance: NA
d_gene: NA
v_gene: TRBV28
CDR3aa: CASSSSRGVYEQYF
CDR3nt: TGTGCCAGCAGTTCCTCTAGGGGTGTCTACGAGCAGTACTTC

j_gene: TRBJ1-1
abundance: NA
d_gene: NA
v_gene: TRBV20-1
CDR3aa: CSVIQGWRAFF
CDR3nt: TGCAGTGTGATACAGGGATGGCGAGCTTTCTTT

j_gene: TRBJ2-7
abundance: NA
d_gene: TRBD2
v_gene: TRBV6-1
CDR3aa: CASSQNPGGTYEQYF
CDR3nt: TGTGCCAGCAGCCAAAACCCGGGGGGGACCTACGAGCAGTACTTC

j_gene: TRBJ1-2
abundance: few
d_gene: NA
v_gene: TRBV29-1
CDR3aa: CSVAPYRENYGYTF
CDR3nt: TGCAGCGTCGCCCCTTACAGGGAAAACTATGGCTACACCTTC

j_gene: TRBJ1-3
abundance: NA
d_gene: TRBD1
v_gene: TRBV4-3
CDR3aa: CASSLLPGQVYGNTIYF
CDR3nt: TGCGCCAGCAGCCTTCTTCCTGGACAGGTTTATGGAAACACCATATATTTT

j_gene: TRBJ2-3
abundance: NA
d_gene: NA
v_gene: TRBV9
CDR3aa: CASSGVGGQYF
CDR3nt: TGTGCCAGCAGTGGCGTGGGGGGGCAGTATTTT

j_gene: TRBJ2-4
abundance: NA
d_gene: TRBD1
v_gene: TRBV5-4
CDR3aa: CASSPGQGVGGDIQYF
CDR3nt: TGTGCCAGCAGCCCCGGACAGGGGGTCGGGGGAGACATTCAGTACTTC

j_gene: TRBJ2-1
abundance: NA
d_gene: NA
v_gene: TRBV2
CDR3aa: CASRSSTVSYNEQFF
CDR3nt: TGTGCCAGCAGAAGCTCCACCGTCTCCTACAATGAGCAGTTCTTC

j_gene: TRBJ2-3
abundance: once
d_gene: NA
v_gene: TRBV21-1
CDR3aa: CASSIFGEPVADTQYF
CDR3nt: TGTGCCAGCAGCATCTTCGGGGAGCCCGTAGCAGATACGCAGTATTTT

j_gene: TRBJ1-5
abundance: NA
d_gene: TRBD1
v_gene: TRBV2
CDR3aa: CASSAGIQGARQPQHF
CDR3nt: TGTGCCAGCAGTGCCGGTATACAGGGGGCTCGTCAGCCCCAGCATTTT

j_gene: TRBJ2-5
abundance: NA
d_gene: NA
v_gene: TRBV5-6
CDR3aa: CASSLRADYQETQYF
CDR3nt: TGTGCCAGCAGCTTACGAGCGGACTACCAAGAGACCCAGTACTTC

j_gene: TRBJ2-5
abundance: few
d_gene: NA
v_gene: TRBV19
CDR3aa: CASSIRSGGETQYF
CDR3nt: TGTGCCAGTAGTATAAGGAGCGGTGGGGAGACCCAGTACTTC